These 10 T cell receptor beta chains came from one sample sequenced in a study of cytomegalovirus exposure and HLA in healthy donors. Here immunoSEQ multiplex PCR was the method, and the copy in TCRdb shows in-frame clones only, minus some. This table holds more than 90,000 clones, 88% found once. The sequenced sample consisted of PBMCs. The receptors shown here come from a man younger than 35 in good health and CMV-seronegative.

The CDR3 is CASSEKQDRVAHEQYF. As DNA, the CDR3 is TGTGCCAGCAGTGAAAAGCAGGACAGGGTCGCCCACGAGCAGTACTTC. This chain joins TRBV25-1 and TRBJ2-7, with TRBD1 identical over 8 bases. With V trimmed by 2 bases and J by 5 bases, 11 bases remained unmatched. Germline assignment: CDR1 MGHDK and CDR2 SYGVNS. The CDR3 totals 16 residues.

The V call is TRBV7-6, the J call TRBJ2-7; D gene uncertain. The CDR3 runs to 13 residues. The germline V and J ends were trimmed by 4 bases and 2 bases, with 9 bases remaining between them. Germline-derived CDR1 and CDR2 are SGHVS and FNYEAQ. In nucleotides, the CDR3 is TGTGCCAGCAGCTCCCTATTAGCCTACGAGCAGTACTTC. Translated: CASSSLLAYEQYF.

This clone appeared a single time. CDR3: CASSLVGPKMDYEQYF. In DNA form, the CDR3 reads TGTGCCAGCAGCTTAGTGGGGCCGAAAATGGACTACGAGCAGTACTTC. This chain connects TRBV7-9 to TRBJ2-7; TRBD1 might be the D (5 bases). Germline values: CDR1 SEHNR, CDR2 FQNEAQ (reference sequence). CDR3 length: 16 amino acids. The V gene lost 1 base and the J gene lost 3 bases, with 16 bases spanning the gap.

The chain uses TRBV5-1 and TRBJ2-4; 11 nucleotides match TRBD1. Germline lookup yields CDR1 SGHRS and CDR2 YFSETQ. The length of the CDR3 is 14 residues. The J segment lost 7 bases and the V segment lost 4 bases, leaving 4 bases of the junction unmatched. The CDR3 protein is CASSSGTGGNIQYF. The CDR3 bases are TGCGCCAGCAGCAGCGGGACAGGGGGGAACATTCAGTACTTC.

The rearrangement links TRBV30 to TRBJ1-3; the match to TRBD1 covers 8 bases. With V trimmed by 0 bases and J by 2 bases, 3 bases remained unmatched. Looked up from germline, CDR1 is GTSNPN and CDR2 is SVGIG (reference sequence). CDR3 size: 15 residues. CDR3 DNA sequence: TGTGCCTGGAGTGTAGTCAGGGGGCCTGGAAACACCATATATTTT. This encodes CAWSVVRGPGNTIYF.

This chain joins TRBV27 and TRBJ2-3; 9 bases are shared with TRBD2. Trimming at V came to 4 bases and at J to 1 base, leaving 3 bases not matched to a gene. Germline loops: CDR1 MNHEY, CDR2 SMNVEV (reference sequence). CDR3 length: 15 amino acids. The CDR3 DNA is TGTGCCAGCAGTTCGATAGCGGGGGGCACAGATACGCAGTATTTT. This translates into CASSSIAGGTDTQYF.

The V call is TRBV9, the J call TRBJ2-3; possibly TRBD1 for D (5 bases). Per the germline V gene, CDR1 is SGDLS and CDR2 is YYNGEE. With 0 bases removed from V and 2 bases from J, the gap between germline ends came to 13 bases. This CDR3 contains 16 residues. The CDR3 DNA is TGTGCCAGCAGCGTAGGGACACACGACGACACAGATACGCAGTATTTT. As protein: CASSVGTHDDTDTQYF.

The chain joins TRBV7-9 to TRBJ2-7; 13 positions agree with TRBD2. V lost 5 bases, J lost 3 bases, and 16 bases stayed unmatched. CDR1 is SEHNR, CDR2 FQNEAQ, per germline (reference sequence). CDR3 length: 19 residues. In DNA form, the CDR3 reads TGTGCCAGCAGCCCAAGGCCTTTGGGACTAGCGGGACCCAACTACGAGCAGTACTTC. Protein sequence: CASSPRPLGLAGPNYEQYF.

The V and J genes are TRBV28 and TRBJ2-7; weak D call: TRBD1 (5 bases). Trimming removed 3 bases at V and 2 bases at J, with 8 bases between. The germline V gene has CDR1 MDHEN and CDR2 SYDVKM. The CDR3 runs 13 residues. Here the CDR3 DNA reads TGTGCCAGCAGTTTTACAGGACCCTACGAGCAGTACTTC. This sequence encodes CASSFTGPYEQYF.

The rearrangement joins TRBV19 to TRBJ2-7; possibly TRBD1 for D (6 bases). Trimming took 4 bases from V and 4 from J, leaving 11 bases between them. The germline gives CDR1 LNHDA, CDR2 SQIVND (reference sequence). The CDR3 loop spans 13 amino acids. The CDR3 coding sequence is TGTGCCAGTAGTACAAGGACAGAGTACGAGCAGTACTTC. It translates to CASSTRTEYEQYF.